This T cell receptor (beta chain) derives from a study of OX40 agonist ivuxolimab in advanced cancers. Regarding the complete study: Ivuxolimab was a fully human IgG2 agonistic monoclonal antibody targeting the costimulatory receptor OX40 (CD134). Three dose-escalation patients achieved partial responses, one with hepatocellular carcinoma and two with cutaneous melanoma. The purpose of peripheral TCRbeta sequencing was to test whether ivuxolimab changed TCR sequence diversity and led to clonal T-cell expansion. Of the roughly 50 dose-escalation patients, hepatocellular carcinoma was present in 19, melanoma in around 15, renal cell carcinoma in 9 and head and neck cancer in 9. Prior anti-PD-1, anti-PD-L1 or anti-CTLA-4 therapy was permitted, and about 40% of dose-escalation patients had received checkpoint inhibitors. The monotherapy dose-escalation portion (N ≈ 50 patients) of the phase I ivuxolimab trial is reported in the paper. Intravenous ivuxolimab was administered to patients every 2 weeks at six dose levels: 0.01, 0.1, 0.3, 1.5, 3 and 10 mg/kg. In the dose-escalation cohort, around four fifths of patients were male, and the mean age was approximately 60 years with a range of about 20 to 80.

Broad study findings and their caveats: In the 0.1-3.0 mg/kg groups, partial responders were among the patients with the lowest normalized peripheral clonal expansion, particularly in CD8+ T cells. The antigen specificity of the clonally expanded peripheral T cells was not determined. After ivuxolimab, CD8+ T cells had more expanded clones than CD4+ T cells on average. Low levels of normalized T-cell clonal expansion were also seen in some patients who did not respond. At doses of 0.1 to 3.0 mg/kg, clonal expansion of both CD4+ and CD8+ blood T cells was observed from baseline to week 6.

Patients with autoimmune disease history or receiving systemic immunosuppression were excluded from the trial. In every dose cohort, peripheral blood was drawn for TCR sequencing at baseline, cycle 4 day 1, and cycle 7 day 1. The samples were taken from a phase I, first-in-human, multicenter, open-label dose-escalation trial of ivuxolimab. Adults with locally advanced or metastatic melanoma, renal cell, hepatocellular, or head and neck squamous cell carcinoma were enrolled in the trial. Before TCR sequencing, CD4+ T cells and CD8+ T cells were sorted from peripheral blood as separate populations. Genomic DNA was extracted from sorted cells for sequencing of the TCRbeta CDR3 region. The immunoSEQ Assay was used to sequence the TCRbeta CDR3 regions. TCRdb provides this immuneACCESS table in a form limited to in-frame rearrangements. Some clones are lacking; in checked studies, under half of them reflect an unresolved V gene, and why the rest are absent is not known. This sample is represented by more than 65,000 clones; roughly nine tenths of them were singletons. The top ten clones comprise around 0.98% of the sample.

About this clone itself: Its binding antigen is unknown. No much larger clone is present one base from it, and per-base qualities are unavailable.

The receptor's source is an adult with an advanced solid tumor such as melanoma, head and neck, liver or kidney cancer. The sample here was CD4+ or CD8+ T cells sorted from blood, taken in a trial of the OX40 agonist ivuxolimab.

Here is the DNA: TGTGCCAGCAGCTTATTGTTCGGGACCAAGGTTGAAGCTTTCTTT. This yields the protein CASSLLFGTKVEAFF. In this chain, TRBV7-9 is recombined with TRBJ1-1; D gene: possibly TRBD1, on 5 matching bases. Reading the germline V gene (reference sequence) gives CDR1 SEHNR and CDR2 FQNEAQ. The CDR3, cysteine through phenylalanine, is 15 amino acids long. The sequence is cut down to CDR3 DNA, 45 bases in frame from base 1. V sheds 2 bases and J sheds 7 bases, leaving 17 bases between their ends.